Following are 13 T cell receptor beta chains from one sample sequenced in a study of graft-versus-host responses after intestinal transplantation. Measured with immunoSEQ multiplex PCR; TCRdb has only the in-frame clones, and not every one. Altogether under 95,000 clones are present, about 85% being singletons, with the ten largest covering 0.28%. These TCRs are of unknown antigen specificity. The input for sequencing was unstimulated CD4+ T cells sorted from spleen or lymph node cells, taken before transplant. The receptors derive from a human donor who was the organ donor for an intestinal transplant.

CDR3 loop: CASTRTSGDTDTQYF. CDR3 in DNA: TGTGCCAGCACACGGACTAGTGGGGACACAGATACGCAGTATTTT. The chain carries TRBV2 and TRBJ2-3; 7 bases fit TRBD2. Germline lookup yields CDR1 SNHLY and CDR2 FYNNEI. This CDR3 comprises 15 residues. V shed 7 bases, J shed 2 bases, and the junction held 9 bases outside the gene matches. Variable domain in full (rest from reference TRBV2 and TRBJ2-3): EPEVTQTPSHQVTQMGQEVILRCVPISNHLYFYWYRQILGQKVEFLVSFYNNEISEKSEIFDDQFSVERPDGSNFTLKIRSTKLEDSAMYFCASTRTSGDTDTQYFGPGTRLTVL.

The chain is built from TRBV18 and TRBJ2-3; 13 nucleotides align to TRBD2. Per germline, CDR1 KGHSH and CDR2 LQKENI. The J segment lost 6 bases and the V segment lost 2 bases, leaving 5 bases of the junction unmatched. This CDR3 spans 16 amino acids. CDR3 amino acids: CASSPGTSGNSDTQYF. The CDR3 DNA sequence: TGTGCCAGCTCACCAGGGACTAGCGGGAACTCGGATACGCAGTATTTT.

J is TRBJ2-5 and V is TRBV10-3; 11 bases map to TRBD2. Germline CDR1 reads ENHRY; CDR2 reads SYGVKD. The J segment lost 8 bases and the V segment lost 0 bases, leaving 11 bases of the junction unmatched. This CDR3 contains 17 residues. CDR3 region: CAISESDRGLAVNTQYF. CDR3 sequence (DNA): TGTGCCATCAGTGAGTCAGATAGGGGACTAGCGGTAAATACCCAGTACTTC.

The chain is built from TRBV6-5 and TRBJ2-2; 8 positions agree with TRBD1. The CDR3 runs to 15 residues. CDR1 is MNHEY and CDR2 is SVGAGI in the germline V gene. The V and J ends lost 1 base and 6 bases, in that order; junction bases with no gene match: 4. This CDR3 reads CASSYWTGLSGELFF. CDR3 nucleotide sequence: TGTGCCAGCAGTTACTGGACAGGGCTGTCCGGGGAGCTGTTTTTT.

The chain uses TRBV7-2 and TRBJ1-1; possibly TRBD1 for D (6 bases). Deletions cut 1 base from V and 11 bases from J, with 14 bases between. This CDR3 has 13 residues. Germline CDR1 and CDR2: SGHTA and FQGNSA. Written as DNA, the CDR3 is TGTGCCAGCAGCTTAGATGGTTCGACAGGCGCTTTCTTT. Translated, it gives CASSLDGSTGAFF. The complete variable domain, with remaining parts taken from reference TRBV7-2 and TRBJ1-1, reads GAGVSQSPSNKVTEKGKDVELRCDPISGHTALYWYRQSLGQGLEFLIYFQGNSAPDKSGLPSDRFSAERTGGSVSTLTIQRTQQEDSAVYLCASSLDGSTGAFFGQGTRLTVV.

This chain links TRBV7-6 with TRBJ2-5; TRBD2 matches at 16 bases. V lost 5 bases, J lost 2 bases, and 5 bases stayed unmatched. This CDR3 spans 17 amino acids. Looked up from germline, CDR1 is SGHVS and CDR2 is FNYEAQ. The CDR3 DNA reads TGTGCCAGCAGCCCGGGACTAGCGGGGGGGGGTCAAGAGACCCAGTACTTC. Protein sequence: CASSPGLAGGGQETQYF.

The chain has TRBV19 and TRBJ1-5; D unclear. Trimming removed 3 bases at V and 2 bases at J, with 5 bases between. Germline CDR1 reads LNHDA; CDR2 reads SQIVND (reference sequence). This CDR3 spans 13 amino acids. The CDR3 is CASSISGNQPQHF. The CDR3 DNA reads TGTGCCAGTAGTATTTCCGGCAATCAGCCCCAGCATTTT.

This chain joins TRBV6-5 and TRBJ1-1; D not certain. Germline V gene sequence: CDR1 MNHEY, CDR2 SVGAGI. V lost 5 bases and J lost 1, with 8 bases in between. The CDR3 totals 13 residues. The CDR3, as DNA: TGTGCCAGCAGTCCCCGTTGGAACACTGAAGCTTTCTTT. Amino acids: CASSPRWNTEAFF.

Only a few counts were recorded for this clone. The gene calls are TRBV23-1 and TRBJ2-3; tentative D call: TRBD2 (7 bases). TRBV23-1 is reported as an ORF; its role is uncertain. The CDR3 extends over 16 amino acids. V was trimmed by 3 bases and J by 3 bases, leaving 16 bases between them. CDR3 sequence (DNA): TGCGCCAGCAGTCAGTTATACAGGGAGGGGACAGATACGCAGTATTTT. Its protein product is CASSQLYREGTDTQYF.

This chain connects TRBV27 to TRBJ1-6, with 9 bases aligning to TRBD1. The V segment lost 4 bases and the J segment 7 bases; nucleotides outside the gene matches: 5. The germline V gene has CDR1 MNHEY and CDR2 SMNVEV (reference sequence). The length of the CDR3 is 15 residues. CDR3 loop: CASSYTGGPNSPLHF. In DNA form, the CDR3 reads TGTGCCAGCAGTTACACAGGGGGCCCGAATTCACCCCTCCACTTT.

The V and J genes are TRBV7-6 and TRBJ1-3, with D tentatively TRBD1 (5 bases). Trimming left V 5 bases short and J 0 bases short, with 11 bases between. Germline values: CDR1 SGHVS, CDR2 FNYEAQ. The CDR3 extends over 15 amino acids. CDR3 sequence: CASSDRQFSGNTIYF. DNA for the CDR3: TGTGCCAGCAGCGACCGACAGTTCTCTGGAAACACCATATATTTT.

The J gene is TRBJ1-5, the V gene TRBV19; D might be TRBD1 (5 bases). Trimming pared 7 bases from V and 1 base from J, leaving 14 bases between. Germline-derived CDR1 and CDR2 are LNHDA and SQIVND (reference sequence). CDR3 length equals 15 residues. The CDR3 DNA is TGTGCCAGTACTGGTGGGGGGTTAAGCAATCAGCCCCAGCATTTT. Its translation is CASTGGGLSNQPQHF.

The V gene is TRBV4-1, the J gene TRBJ2-1, with TRBD2 identical over 12 bases. The CDR3 covers 18 residues. CDR1 and CDR2 (germline): MGHRA, YSYEKL. J lost 1 base, V lost 3 bases, and 7 bases had no gene match. The CDR3 loop reads CASSQTSGSRSSYNEQFF. CDR3 nucleotides: TGCGCCAGCAGCCAGACTAGCGGGAGTCGAAGTTCCTACAATGAGCAGTTCTTC.